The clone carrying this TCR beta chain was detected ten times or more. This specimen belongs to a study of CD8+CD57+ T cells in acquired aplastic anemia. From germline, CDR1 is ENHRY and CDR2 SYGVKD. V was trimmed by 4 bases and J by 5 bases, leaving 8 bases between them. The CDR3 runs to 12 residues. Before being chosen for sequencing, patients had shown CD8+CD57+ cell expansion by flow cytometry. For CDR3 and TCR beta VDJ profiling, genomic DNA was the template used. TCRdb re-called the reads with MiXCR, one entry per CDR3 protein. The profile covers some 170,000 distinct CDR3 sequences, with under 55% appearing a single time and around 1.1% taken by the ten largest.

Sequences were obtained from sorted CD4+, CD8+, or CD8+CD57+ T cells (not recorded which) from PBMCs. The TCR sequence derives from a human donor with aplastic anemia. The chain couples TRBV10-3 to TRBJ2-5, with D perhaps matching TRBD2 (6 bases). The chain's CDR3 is CAISVSGETQYF. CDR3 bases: TGTGCCATCAGTGTCAGCGGGGAGACCCAGTACTTC.